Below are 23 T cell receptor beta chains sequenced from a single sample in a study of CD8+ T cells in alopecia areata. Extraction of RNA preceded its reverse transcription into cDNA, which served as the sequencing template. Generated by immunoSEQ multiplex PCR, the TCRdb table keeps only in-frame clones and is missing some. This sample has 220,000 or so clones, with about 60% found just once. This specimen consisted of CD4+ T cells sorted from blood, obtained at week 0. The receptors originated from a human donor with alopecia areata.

The CDR3 loop is CSARQGSSYEQYF. CDR3 sequence (DNA): TGCAGCGCTCGACAGGGGAGCTCCTACGAGCAGTACTTC. V gene TRBV29-1 combines with J gene TRBJ2-7; TRBD1 agrees at 8 bases. Germline V gene data show CDR1 as SQVTM and CDR2 as ANQGSEA. CDR3 size: 13 residues. J lost 0 bases, V lost 7 bases, and 5 bases had no gene match.

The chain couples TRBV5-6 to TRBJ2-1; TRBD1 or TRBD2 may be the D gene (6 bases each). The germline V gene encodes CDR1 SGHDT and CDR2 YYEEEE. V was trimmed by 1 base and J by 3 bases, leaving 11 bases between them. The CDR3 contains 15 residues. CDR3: CASSLMGGRYNEQFF. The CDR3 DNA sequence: TGTGCCAGCAGCTTGATGGGGGGCCGCTACAATGAGCAGTTCTTC.

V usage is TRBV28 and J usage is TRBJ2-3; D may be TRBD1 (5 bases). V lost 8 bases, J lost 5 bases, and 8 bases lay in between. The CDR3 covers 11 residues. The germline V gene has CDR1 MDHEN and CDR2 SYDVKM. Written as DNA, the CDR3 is TGTGCCAGCGGGGCCGTAGATACGCAGTATTTT. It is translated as CASGAVDTQYF.

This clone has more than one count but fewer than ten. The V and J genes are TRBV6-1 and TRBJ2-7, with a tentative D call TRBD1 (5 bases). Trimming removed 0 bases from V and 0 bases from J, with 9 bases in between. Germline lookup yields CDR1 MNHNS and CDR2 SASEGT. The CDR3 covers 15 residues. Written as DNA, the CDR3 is TGTGCCAGCAGTGAAGCTAGCCAGGGCTCCTACGAGCAGTACTTC. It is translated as CASSEASQGSYEQYF.

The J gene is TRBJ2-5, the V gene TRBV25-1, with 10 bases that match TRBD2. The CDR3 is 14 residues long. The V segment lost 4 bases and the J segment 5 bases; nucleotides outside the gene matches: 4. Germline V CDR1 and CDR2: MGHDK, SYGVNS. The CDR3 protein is CASSGTSGPETQYF. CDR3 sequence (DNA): TGTGCCAGCAGTGGGACTAGCGGCCCGGAGACCCAGTACTTC.

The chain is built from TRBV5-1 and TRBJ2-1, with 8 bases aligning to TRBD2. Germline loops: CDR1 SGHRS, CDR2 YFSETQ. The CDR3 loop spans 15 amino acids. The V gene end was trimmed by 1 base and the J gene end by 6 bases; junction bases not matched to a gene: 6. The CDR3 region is CASSLLYSGGNEQFF. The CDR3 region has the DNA TGCGCCAGCAGCTTGTTGTACAGCGGGGGCAATGAGCAGTTCTTC.

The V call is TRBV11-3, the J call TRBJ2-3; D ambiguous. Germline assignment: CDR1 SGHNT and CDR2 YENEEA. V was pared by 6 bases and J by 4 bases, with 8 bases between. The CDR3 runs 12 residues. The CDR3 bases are TGTGCCAGCAGGGGCATCTCAGATACGCAGTATTTT. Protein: CASRGISDTQYF.

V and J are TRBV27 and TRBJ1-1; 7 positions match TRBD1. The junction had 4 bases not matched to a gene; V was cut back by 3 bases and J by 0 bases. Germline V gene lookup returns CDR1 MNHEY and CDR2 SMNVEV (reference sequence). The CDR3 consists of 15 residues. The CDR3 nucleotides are TGTGCCAGCAGTTTCTCGGGACAGTTGAACACTGAAGCTTTCTTT. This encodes CASSFSGQLNTEAFF.

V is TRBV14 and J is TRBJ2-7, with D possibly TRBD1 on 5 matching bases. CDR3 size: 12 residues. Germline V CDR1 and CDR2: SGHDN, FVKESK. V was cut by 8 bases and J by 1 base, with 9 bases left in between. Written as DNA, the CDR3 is TGTGCCAGCCAGGGAAATTCCTACGAGCAGTACTTC. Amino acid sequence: CASQGNSYEQYF.

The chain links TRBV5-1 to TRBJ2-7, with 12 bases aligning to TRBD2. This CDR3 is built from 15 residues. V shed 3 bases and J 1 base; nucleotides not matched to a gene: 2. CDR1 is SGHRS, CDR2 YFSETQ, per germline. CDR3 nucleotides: TGCGCCAGCAGCTCGACTAGCGGGGGATCCTACGAGCAGTACTTC. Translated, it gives CASSSTSGGSYEQYF. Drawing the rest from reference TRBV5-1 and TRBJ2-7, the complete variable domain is KAGVTQTPRYLIKTRGQQVTLSCSPISGHRSVSWYQQTPGQGLQFLFEYFSETQRNKGNFPGRFSGRQFSNSRSEMNVSTLELGDSALYLCASSSTSGGSYEQYFGPGTRLTVT.

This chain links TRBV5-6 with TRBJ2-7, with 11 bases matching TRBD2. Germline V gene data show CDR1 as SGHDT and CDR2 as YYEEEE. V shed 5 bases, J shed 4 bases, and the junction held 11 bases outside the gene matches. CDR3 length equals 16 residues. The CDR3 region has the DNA TGTGCCAGCAGTCTGCGACTAGCGGGACTTTCTTACGAGCAGTACTTC. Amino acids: CASSLRLAGLSYEQYF.

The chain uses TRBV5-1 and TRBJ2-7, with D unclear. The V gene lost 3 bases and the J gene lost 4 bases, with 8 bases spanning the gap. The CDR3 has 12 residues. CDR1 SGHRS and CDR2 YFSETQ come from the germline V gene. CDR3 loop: CASSYERYEQYF. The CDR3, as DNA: TGCGCCAGCAGCTACGAACGGTACGAGCAGTACTTC. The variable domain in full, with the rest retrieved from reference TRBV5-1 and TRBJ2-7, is KAGVTQTPRYLIKTRGQQVTLSCSPISGHRSVSWYQQTPGQGLQFLFEYFSETQRNKGNFPGRFSGRQFSNSRSEMNVSTLELGDSALYLCASSYERYEQYFGPGTRLTVT.

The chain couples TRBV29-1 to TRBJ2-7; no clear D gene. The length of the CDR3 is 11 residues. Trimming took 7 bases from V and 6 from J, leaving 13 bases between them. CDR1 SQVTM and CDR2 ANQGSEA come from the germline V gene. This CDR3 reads CSAGWVSEQYF. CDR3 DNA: TGCAGCGCCGGTTGGGTGAGCGAGCAGTACTTC.

CDR3 nucleotide sequence: TGTGCCACCCTGAGCCGGAGCGGGGGTTCGAATGAGCAGTTCTTC. Translating gives CATLSRSGGSNEQFF. V gene TRBV2 combines with J gene TRBJ2-1; 8 positions match TRBD2. The CDR3 contains 15 residues. V shed 10 bases, J shed 7 bases, and the junction held 15 bases outside the gene matches. Germline values: CDR1 SNHLY, CDR2 FYNNEI.

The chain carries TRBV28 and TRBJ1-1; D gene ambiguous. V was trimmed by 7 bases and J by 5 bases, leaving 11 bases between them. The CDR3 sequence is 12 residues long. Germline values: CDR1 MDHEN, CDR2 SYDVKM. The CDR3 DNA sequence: TGTGCCAGCACCCCTCGGGGAACTGAAGCTTTCTTT. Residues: CASTPRGTEAFF.

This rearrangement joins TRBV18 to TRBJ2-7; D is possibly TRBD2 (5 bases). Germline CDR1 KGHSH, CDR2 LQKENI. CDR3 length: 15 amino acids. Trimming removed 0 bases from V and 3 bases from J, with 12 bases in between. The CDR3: CASSPPNGGDYEQYF. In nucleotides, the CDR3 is TGTGCCAGCTCACCACCGAATGGAGGCGACTACGAGCAGTACTTC.

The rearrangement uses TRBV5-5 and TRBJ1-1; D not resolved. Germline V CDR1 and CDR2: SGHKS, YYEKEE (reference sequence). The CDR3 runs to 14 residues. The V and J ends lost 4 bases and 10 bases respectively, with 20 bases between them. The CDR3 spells CASSGMGFQEGAFF. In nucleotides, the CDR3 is TGTGCCAGCAGCGGAATGGGATTTCAAGAAGGAGCTTTCTTT.

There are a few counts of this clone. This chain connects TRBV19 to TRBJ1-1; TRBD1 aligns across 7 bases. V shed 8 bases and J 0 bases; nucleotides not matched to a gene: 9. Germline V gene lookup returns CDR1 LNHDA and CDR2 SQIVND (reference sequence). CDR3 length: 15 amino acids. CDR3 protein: CASEYSGTVNTEAFF. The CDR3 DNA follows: TGTGCCAGTGAGTATTCCGGGACAGTGAACACTGAAGCTTTCTTT.

The CDR3 coding sequence is TGTGCCAGTAGCGAGCCGCGGCAGGGCCCCTACACCTTC. Protein: CASSEPRQGPYTF. V and J are TRBV5-6 and TRBJ1-2, with D possibly TRBD1 on 5 matching bases. This CDR3 has 13 residues. V was pared by 8 bases and J by 10 bases, with 21 bases between. Germline values: CDR1 SGHDT, CDR2 YYEEEE. Drawing the rest from reference TRBV5-6 and TRBJ1-2, the complete variable domain is DAGVTQSPTHLIKTRGQQVTLRCSPKSGHDTVSWYQQALGQGPQFIFQYYEEEERQRGNFPDRFSGHQFPNYSSELNVNALLLGDSALYLCASSEPRQGPYTFGSGTRLTVV.

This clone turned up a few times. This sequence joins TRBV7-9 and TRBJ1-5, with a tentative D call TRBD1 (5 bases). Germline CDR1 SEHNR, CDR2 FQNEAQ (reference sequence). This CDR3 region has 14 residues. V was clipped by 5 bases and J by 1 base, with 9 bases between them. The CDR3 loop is CASSVDRSNQPQHF. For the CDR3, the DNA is TGTGCCAGCAGCGTCGACAGAAGCAATCAGCCCCAGCATTTT.

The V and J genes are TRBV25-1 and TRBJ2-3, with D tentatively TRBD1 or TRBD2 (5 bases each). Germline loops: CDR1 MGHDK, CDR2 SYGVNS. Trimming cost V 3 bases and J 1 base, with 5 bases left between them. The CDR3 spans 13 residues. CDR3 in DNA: TGTGCCAGCAGTGAGGGGGGCACAGATACGCAGTATTTT. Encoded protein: CASSEGGTDTQYF.

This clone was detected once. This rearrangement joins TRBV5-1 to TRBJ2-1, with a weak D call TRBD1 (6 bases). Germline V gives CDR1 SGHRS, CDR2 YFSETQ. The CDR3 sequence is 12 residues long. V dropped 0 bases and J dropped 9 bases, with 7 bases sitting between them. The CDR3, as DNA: TGCGCCAGCAGCTTGGAAGGGGGTGAGCAGTTCTTC. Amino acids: CASSLEGGEQFF.

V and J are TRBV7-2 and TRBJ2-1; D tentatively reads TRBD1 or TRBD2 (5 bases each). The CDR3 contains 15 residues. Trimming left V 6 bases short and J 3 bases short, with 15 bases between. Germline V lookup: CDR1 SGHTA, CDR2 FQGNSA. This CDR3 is CASRTFRGDYNEQFF. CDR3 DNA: TGTGCCAGCAGAACCTTTAGGGGAGACTACAATGAGCAGTTCTTC.